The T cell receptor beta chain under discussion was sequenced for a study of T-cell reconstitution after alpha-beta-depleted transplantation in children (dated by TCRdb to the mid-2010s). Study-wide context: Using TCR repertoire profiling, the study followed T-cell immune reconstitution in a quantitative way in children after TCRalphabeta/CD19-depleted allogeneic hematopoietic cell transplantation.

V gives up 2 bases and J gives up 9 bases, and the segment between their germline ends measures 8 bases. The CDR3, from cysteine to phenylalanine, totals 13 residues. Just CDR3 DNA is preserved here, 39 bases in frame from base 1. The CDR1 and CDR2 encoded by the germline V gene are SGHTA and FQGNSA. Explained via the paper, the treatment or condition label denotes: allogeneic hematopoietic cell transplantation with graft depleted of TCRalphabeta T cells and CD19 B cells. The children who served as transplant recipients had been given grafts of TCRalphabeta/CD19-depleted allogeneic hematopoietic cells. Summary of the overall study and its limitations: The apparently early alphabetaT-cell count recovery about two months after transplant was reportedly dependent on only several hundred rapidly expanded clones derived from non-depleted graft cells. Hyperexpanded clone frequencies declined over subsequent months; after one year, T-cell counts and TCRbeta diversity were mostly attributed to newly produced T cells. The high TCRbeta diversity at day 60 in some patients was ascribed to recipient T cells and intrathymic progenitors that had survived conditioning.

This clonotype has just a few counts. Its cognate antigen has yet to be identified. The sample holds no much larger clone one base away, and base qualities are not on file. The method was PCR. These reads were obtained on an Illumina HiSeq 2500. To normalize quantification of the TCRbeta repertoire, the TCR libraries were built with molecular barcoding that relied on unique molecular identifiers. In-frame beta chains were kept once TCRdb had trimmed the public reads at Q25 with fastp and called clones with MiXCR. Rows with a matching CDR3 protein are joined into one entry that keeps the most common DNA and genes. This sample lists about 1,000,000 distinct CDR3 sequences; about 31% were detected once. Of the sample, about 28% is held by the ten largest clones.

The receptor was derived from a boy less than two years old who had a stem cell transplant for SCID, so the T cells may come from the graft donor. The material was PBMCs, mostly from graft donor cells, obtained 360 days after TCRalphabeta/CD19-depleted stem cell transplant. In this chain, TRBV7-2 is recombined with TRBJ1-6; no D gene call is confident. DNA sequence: TGTGCCAGCAGCTTAACTTCGGGTTCACCCCTCCACTTT. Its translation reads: CASSLTSGSPLHF.